This TCR beta chain was sequenced in a study of blood T cell repertoires in COVID-19. Study-level background: Both acute and convalescent COVID-19 samples were obtained from the United States, Italy and Spain.

All enrollees were about 18 to 95 years old and from some 24 US areas. Either two negative PCRs, clearance, or symptom resolution qualified Cohort 3 donors as recovered. Germline CDR1 LNHDA, CDR2 SQIVND (reference sequence). The trim removed 4 bases at V and 4 bases at J, leaving 9 bases unmatched. The CDR3 loop spans 16 amino acids. As handled by the study authors: The assay estimated nucleated cells by amplifying reference gene primers. Generated by immunoSEQ multiplex PCR, the TCRdb table keeps only in-frame clones and is missing some. That table gives V, J and clone size, and the DNA gave D and trimming. The data contain 300,000 or so clones, roughly 85% of them singletons.

The specimen was PBMCs or T cells enriched from blood (not recorded which). This chain uses TRBV19 with TRBJ1-5; TRBD1 matches at 8 bases. The receptor was derived from a woman younger than 45 who had recovered from COVID-19. The CDR3 spells CASSKYRGGINQPQHF. The CDR3 region has the DNA TGTGCCAGTAGTAAGTACAGGGGGGGAATAAATCAGCCCCAGCATTTT. The entire variable domain, with the rest obtained from reference TRBV19 and TRBJ1-5, is as follows: DGGITQSPKYLFRKEGQNVTLSCEQNLNHDAMYWYRQDPGQGLRLIYYSQIVNDFQKGDIAEGYSVSREKKESFPLTVTSAQKNPTAFYLCASSKYRGGINQPQHFGDGTRLSIL.